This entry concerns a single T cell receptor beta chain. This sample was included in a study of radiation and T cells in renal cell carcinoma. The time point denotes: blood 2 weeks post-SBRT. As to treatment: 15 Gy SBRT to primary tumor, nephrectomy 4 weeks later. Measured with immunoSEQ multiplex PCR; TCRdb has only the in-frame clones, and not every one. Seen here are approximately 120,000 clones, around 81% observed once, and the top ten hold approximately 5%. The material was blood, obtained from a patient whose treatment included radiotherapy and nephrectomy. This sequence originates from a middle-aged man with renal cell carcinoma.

The CDR3 protein is CASSLGGTGGAPYGYTF. For the CDR3, the DNA is TGTGCCAGCAGCTTGGGCGGGACAGGGGGCGCTCCCTATGGCTACACCTTC. This chain joins TRBV5-4 and TRBJ1-2, with TRBD1 identical over 12 bases. Germline-derived CDR1 and CDR2 are SGHNT and YYREEE (reference sequence). V trimming: 0 bases; J trimming: 4 bases; junction bases outside the gene matches: 7. This CDR3 is 17 amino acids long.